This T cell receptor beta chain was found in a study of blood T cell repertoires in COVID-19. About the study: Italy, Spain and the United States were the sources of the convalescent and acute COVID-19 samples.

Sequencing was performed with immunoSEQ multiplex PCR; in TCRdb, only in-frame clones are kept and a portion is missing. The profile shows fewer than 200,000 clones, around 90% of them singletons. This clone was found a few times. The CDR3 consists of 18 residues. The V end was cut by 4 bases, the J end by 5 bases, with 24 bases between. In germline, CDR1 is MNHNS, CDR2 SASEGT. Material: peripheral blood. V usage is TRBV6-1 and J usage is TRBJ1-5; the D is unclear. The clonotype comes from a man between 50 and 59 years old with acute or convalescent COVID-19. The CDR3 nucleotides are TGTGCCAGCAGTGGGCCGTACTCCGGGAAACCTGGCGATCAGCCCCAGCATTTT. The encoded protein is CASSGPYSGKPGDQPQHF.